These 8 T cell receptor beta chains came from one sample sequenced in a study of blood T cell repertoires in COVID-19. Produced via immunoSEQ multiplex PCR; TCRdb's table is partial and in-frame only. Among about 150,000 clones, about 89% were seen once, and the ten largest hold roughly 2.9%. Sequencing input: peripheral blood. Every receptor here comes from a man in his sixties with active or convalescent COVID-19.

The chain employs TRBV28 and TRBJ1-6; 8 bases are a match to TRBD1. This CDR3 is 15 amino acids long. Germline V gives CDR1 MDHEN, CDR2 SYDVKM. V gave up 4 bases and J gave up 6 bases; unmatched junction bases: 5. DNA of the CDR3: TGTGCCAGCAGTTCACCCGGACAGGGTAATTCACCCCTCCACTTT. It codes for CASSSPGQGNSPLHF.

This clone was counted a single time. The chain links TRBV18 to TRBJ2-2, with 7 bases identical to TRBD2. V was pared by 3 bases and J by 3 bases, with 1 base of the junction left unmatched. CDR1 is KGHSH and CDR2 is LQKENI in the germline V gene. This CDR3 is 14 amino acids long. The chain's CDR3 is CASSPGGYTGELFF. The CDR3 DNA reads TGTGCCAGCTCACCGGGAGGGTACACCGGGGAGCTGTTTTTT.

This clone was counted a few times. The CDR3 DNA reads as TGTGCCACCAGTGCCCAGGGCCCGTACGGCTACACCTTC. Translation: CATSAQGPYGYTF. The chain employs TRBV24-1 and TRBJ1-2; D is perhaps TRBD1 (5 bases). Germline V CDR1 and CDR2: KGHDR, SFDVKD. V gave up 5 bases and J gave up 8 bases, with 14 bases separating them. The CDR3 has 13 residues.

This chain uses TRBV14 with TRBJ2-7; the D is unclear. This CDR3 spans 12 amino acids. V was clipped by 1 base and J by 3 bases, with 4 bases between them. In germline, CDR1 is SGHDN, CDR2 FVKESK. CDR3 region: CASSQVVYEQYF. As DNA, the CDR3 is TGTGCCAGCAGCCAAGTCGTCTACGAGCAGTACTTC.

CDR3 region: CARPSGRAYEQYF. The CDR3 region has the DNA TGCGCCAGACCTAGCGGGAGGGCCTACGAGCAGTACTTC. V and J are TRBV5-1 and TRBJ2-7; TRBD2 matches 12 bases. Unmatched junction bases numbered 2, after V lost 8 bases and J lost 2 bases. Germline V gene data show CDR1 as SGHRS and CDR2 as YFSETQ. This CDR3 region has 13 residues.

This clone has more than one count but fewer than ten. CDR3 residues: CASSKTLQGPTASYNSPLHF. The CDR3 coding sequence is TGTGCCAGCAGCAAAACTTTACAGGGGCCGACAGCCTCCTATAATTCACCCCTCCACTTT. The chain joins TRBV21-1 to TRBJ1-6; TRBD1 is the table's D call, not checked against the DNA. TRBV21-1 is a pseudogene segment. The CDR3 spans 20 residues.

This chain connects TRBV29-1 to TRBJ1-5; 7 positions agree with TRBD1. V lost 7 bases and J lost 1; bases outside the gene matches: 4. The V gene's germline CDR1 is SQVTM and CDR2 ANQGSEA. The CDR3 length is 13 residues. The CDR3 here is CSAQTGSNQPQHF. The CDR3 DNA reads as TGCAGCGCTCAGACAGGGAGCAATCAGCCCCAGCATTTT.

The genes are TRBV14 and TRBJ1-3; D ambiguous. V lost 3 bases, J lost 0 bases, and 3 bases lay in between. The CDR3 has 13 residues. The V gene's germline CDR1 is SGHDN and CDR2 FVKESK. The CDR3 bases are TGTGCCAGCAGCCAGAGCTCTGGAAACACCATATATTTT. Its translation: CASSQSSGNTIYF.